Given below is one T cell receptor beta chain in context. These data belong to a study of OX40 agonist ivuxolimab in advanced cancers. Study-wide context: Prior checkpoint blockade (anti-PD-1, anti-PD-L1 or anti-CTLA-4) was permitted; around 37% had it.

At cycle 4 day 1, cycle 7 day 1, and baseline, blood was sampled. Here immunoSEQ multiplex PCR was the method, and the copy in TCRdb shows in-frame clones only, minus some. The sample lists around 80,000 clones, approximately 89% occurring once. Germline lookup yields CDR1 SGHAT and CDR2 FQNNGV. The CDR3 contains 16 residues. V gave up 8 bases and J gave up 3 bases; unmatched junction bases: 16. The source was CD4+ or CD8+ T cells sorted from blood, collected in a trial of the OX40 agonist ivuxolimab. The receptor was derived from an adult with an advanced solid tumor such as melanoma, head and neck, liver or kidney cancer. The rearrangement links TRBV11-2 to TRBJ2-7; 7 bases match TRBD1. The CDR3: CASRDSLPFVDYEQYF. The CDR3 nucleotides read TGTGCCAGCCGGGACAGCCTACCCTTTGTGGACTACGAGCAGTACTTC.